This paragraph reports one TCR beta chain. Its cognate antigen is unknown. The sample belongs to a study of PD-1 blockade in classical Hodgkin lymphoma. Overall study results and limits: By C4D1, diversity of CD4+ TCRs had risen significantly, whereas that of CD8+ TCRs had not.

Measured with immunoSEQ multiplex PCR; TCRdb has only the in-frame clones, and not every one. Of 43,000 or so clones detected, about 90% appear once; the ten largest clones hold 8% to 10%. The CDR3 spans 14 residues. J lost 1 base, V lost 2 bases, and 2 bases had no gene match. Per the germline V gene, CDR1 is SGDLS and CDR2 is YYNGEE. Every single patient, without exception, relapsed after autologous stem cell transplantation, and brentuximab vedotin exposure varied. Complete response, partial response or progressive disease made up the best responses. This TCR was sampled from a human donor with classical Hodgkin lymphoma. Material: peripheral blood mononuclear cells (PBMCs), obtained at baseline. The J gene is TRBJ1-1, the V gene TRBV9, with 7 bases aligning to TRBD1. CDR3 DNA: TGTGCCAGCAGCGTGACAGGGAGGAACACTGAAGCTTTCTTT. The encoded protein is CASSVTGRNTEAFF.